Sequencing of this T cell receptor (beta chain) was carried out in a study of T cell repertoires in cytomegalovirus infection. Broader study findings: Accumulated public TCR beta family frequency recognized individuals carrying CMV together with the relevant HLA. Predominance within the ex vivo response was attributable to HLA-C-restricted CMV-specific TCR beta clonotypes.

TCRdb recomputed calls from the reads with MiXCR, one row per CDR3 protein. The sample lists some 220,000 distinct CDR3 sequences; approximately 7% were seen once. This clonotype was detected a few times. Its antigen is unknown. Trimming removed 4 bases at V and 3 bases at J, with 6 bases between. The germline V gene encodes CDR1 SQVTM and CDR2 ANQGSEA. The CDR3 totals 11 residues. Sequences were obtained from PBMCs. This clonotype was sampled from a human donor in good health (CMV status not recorded). Some clones in this sample may be carry-over from other donors' samples. The rearrangement joins TRBV29-1 to TRBJ2-5, with a weak D call TRBD1 (6 bases). The DNA for the CDR3 is TGCAGCGTTGGGACAGAAGAGACCCAGTACTTC. Residues: CSVGTEETQYF. Full variable domain (outside the CDR3, taken from reference TRBV29-1 and TRBJ2-5): SAVISQKPSRDICQRGTSLTIQCQVDSQVTMMFWYRQQPGQSLTLIATANQGSEATYESGFVIDKFPISRPNLTFSTLTVSNMSPEDSSIYLCSVGTEETQYFGPGTRLLVL.